These 25 T cell receptor beta chains came from one sample sequenced in a study of blood T cell repertoires in COVID-19. The assay was immunoSEQ multiplex PCR, and TCRdb's table has in-frame clones only and misses some. Among some 300,000 clones listed, approximately 86% were seen once. Sequencing was carried out using PBMCs or T cells enriched from blood (not recorded which). All receptors derive from a woman in her 30s who had recovered from COVID-19.

This chain uses TRBV19 with TRBJ2-3; 11 bases match TRBD2. Trimming took 2 bases from V and 6 from J; bases not matched to a gene: 7. The CDR3 runs 16 residues. CDR1 is LNHDA and CDR2 is SQIVND in the germline V gene (reference sequence). CDR3 amino acids: CASSISASGGRDTQYF. Written as DNA, the CDR3 is TGTGCCAGTAGTATATCGGCTAGCGGGGGGCGGGATACGCAGTATTTT.

Remarks on this clone: An end of the junction differs from the germline gene, which may be a read error. The CDR3 sequence is CASSSRDWVHF. The CDR3 nucleotides read TGTGCCAGCAGTTCTCGGGACTGGGTCCACTTC. The chain couples TRBV28 to TRBJ2-7; a weak D match, TRBD2 (6 bases). Germline CDR1 MDHEN, CDR2 SYDVKM. The CDR3 covers 11 residues.

The chain couples TRBV28 to TRBJ1-2; D gene unclear. The CDR3 is made up of 12 amino acids. With 5 bases removed from V and 2 bases from J, the gap between germline ends came to 6 bases. Germline-derived CDR1 and CDR2 are MDHEN and SYDVKM. In DNA form, the CDR3 reads TGTGCCAGCAGTGGAGACAACTATGGCTACACCTTC. Amino acids: CASSGDNYGYTF.

The chain uses TRBV9 and TRBJ1-4, with 7 bases aligning to TRBD1. The CDR3 contains 17 residues. Losses at the gene ends were 0 bases for V and 5 bases for J; bases not matched to a gene: 10. The V gene's germline CDR1 is SGDLS and CDR2 YYNGEE. CDR3 loop: CASSVEARRGLNEKLFF. The CDR3 bases are TGTGCCAGCAGCGTAGAAGCTCGCAGGGGGTTAAATGAAAAACTGTTTTTT.

The chain joins TRBV4-1 to TRBJ1-3; tentatively, D is TRBD1 (6 bases). CDR3 size: 17 residues. The germline V and J ends were trimmed by 1 base and 4 bases, with 17 bases remaining between them. Germline CDR1 is MGHRA and CDR2 is YSYEKL. CDR3: CASSQVSVGGLGNTIYF. In DNA, the CDR3 is TGCGCCAGCAGCCAAGTCTCAGTGGGGGGGCTCGGAAACACCATATATTTT.

The chain uses TRBV29-1 and TRBJ2-5; 8 bases agree with TRBD2. Germline CDR1 reads SQVTM; CDR2 reads ANQGSEA. V lost 7 bases and J lost 2; bases outside the gene matches: 3. This CDR3 is built from 12 residues. Written as DNA, the CDR3 is TGCAGCGGACTAGCGCATCAAGAGACCCAGTACTTC. Its translation is CSGLAHQETQYF. Full variable domain (missing parts from reference TRBV29-1 and TRBJ2-5): SAVISQKPSRDICQRGTSLTIQCQVDSQVTMMFWYRQQPGQSLTLIATANQGSEATYESGFVIDKFPISRPNLTFSTLTVSNMSPEDSSIYLCSGLAHQETQYFGPGTRLLVL.

The J gene is TRBJ2-7, the V gene TRBV28; D is uncertain. Germline assignment: CDR1 MDHEN and CDR2 SYDVKM. The CDR3 is 16 amino acids. Trimming left V 6 bases short and J 0 bases short, with 18 bases between. The CDR3 protein is CASRTKARPLSYEQYF. The CDR3 DNA sequence: TGTGCCAGCAGGACGAAGGCGAGGCCTCTCTCCTACGAGCAGTACTTC.

The genes are TRBV12-3 or TRBV12-4 and TRBJ2-5; tentatively, D is TRBD2 (5 bases). This CDR3 spans 12 amino acids. V was pared by 3 bases and J by 7 bases, with 9 bases between. The CDR3 coding sequence is TGTGCCAGCAGTTTGGACTCAGGGACCCAGTACTTC. It translates to CASSLDSGTQYF.

The CDR3 loop is CASSLWVAYEQYF. CDR3 DNA: TGTGCCAGCAGCTTGTGGGTAGCATATGAGCAGTACTTC. The chain couples TRBV5-6 to TRBJ2-7; no clear D. Germline CDR1 SGHDT, CDR2 YYEEEE. The CDR3 spans 13 residues. V shed 1 base and J shed 7 bases, with 12 bases lying between them.

This chain uses TRBV18 with TRBJ1-2, with 7 bases lining up with TRBD1. Germline V gene data show CDR1 as KGHSH and CDR2 as LQKENI. V lost 3 bases and J lost 8; bases outside the gene matches: 6. The CDR3 is 13 residues long. For the CDR3, the DNA is TGTGCCAGCTCACCGAAGACAGGGTACGGCTACACCTTC. Amino acid sequence: CASSPKTGYGYTF.

This chain uses TRBV10-3 with TRBJ1-2, with a tentative D call TRBD1 (6 bases). The length of the CDR3 is 14 residues. CDR1 ENHRY and CDR2 SYGVKD come from the germline V gene. V was shortened by 10 bases and J by 1 base, with 16 bases between the two germline ends. Written as DNA, the CDR3 is TGTGCCACCACTGCAGGGGTAAATAACTATGGCTACACCTTC. It codes for CATTAGVNNYGYTF.

This chain uses TRBV7-9 with TRBJ2-7, with D hard to call. Germline V lookup: CDR1 SEHNR, CDR2 FQNEAQ (reference sequence). The CDR3 runs 15 residues. The V end was cut by 1 base, the J end by 0 bases, with 10 bases between. CDR3 region: CASSLGTSSSYEQYF. CDR3 nucleotide sequence: TGTGCCAGCAGCTTAGGTACGTCGAGCTCCTACGAGCAGTACTTC.

V gene TRBV19 combines with J gene TRBJ1-1; 8 nucleotides match TRBD1. This CDR3 has 15 amino acids. Losses at the gene ends were 10 bases for V and 3 bases for J; bases not matched to a gene: 13. Germline V gene lookup returns CDR1 LNHDA and CDR2 SQIVND (reference sequence). CDR3 coding DNA: TGTGCCACCAACGCAGGGGGCTGGTCGGACACTGAAGCTTTCTTT. Translated: CATNAGGWSDTEAFF.

CDR3 sequence: CARGKGTSGRALREQYF. CDR3 coding DNA: TGTGCCAGGGGAAAGGGGACTAGCGGGAGGGCCCTGAGAGAGCAGTACTTC. The V call is TRBV2, the J call TRBJ2-7; TRBD2 agrees at 16 bases. CDR1 and CDR2 (germline): SNHLY, FYNNEI. This CDR3 is built from 17 residues. V lost 9 bases, J lost 7 bases, and 15 bases stayed unmatched. The whole variable domain, remainder taken from reference TRBV2 and TRBJ2-7, is EPEVTQTPSHQVTQMGQEVILRCVPISNHLYFYWYRQILGQKVEFLVSFYNNEISEKSEIFDDQFSVERPDGSNFTLKIRSTKLEDSAMYFCARGKGTSGRALREQYFGPGTRLTVT.

This clone was detected only once. The chain joins TRBV7-3 to TRBJ1-2; TRBD1 matches 7 bases. The CDR3 has 15 amino acids. The ends lost 1 base at V and 6 bases at J; junction bases unmatched: 8. The germline V gene encodes CDR1 SGHTA and CDR2 FQGTGA. The CDR3 here is CASSLNGGQSDGYTF. The CDR3 region has the DNA TGTGCCAGCAGCTTAAATGGGGGACAGTCGGATGGCTACACCTTC. Full variable domain (remainder filled in from reference TRBV7-3 and TRBJ1-2): GAGVSQTPSNKVTEKGKYVELRCDPISGHTALYWYRQSLGQGPEFLIYFQGTGAADDSGLPNDRFFAVRPEGSVSTLKIQRTERGDSAVYLCASSLNGGQSDGYTFGSGTRLTVV.

J is TRBJ1-4 and V is TRBV4-3, with 8 positions matching TRBD1. CDR1 is LGHNA, CDR2 YSLEER, per germline. The junction had 9 bases not matched to a gene; V was cut back by 4 bases and J by 8 bases. This CDR3 comprises 15 residues. The CDR3 DNA reads TGCGCCAGCAGCCCTTCGACAGGGGCGGACGAAAAACTGTTTTTT. It specifies CASSPSTGADEKLFF.

The chain carries TRBV7-3 and TRBJ2-2; D perhaps matches TRBD2 (6 bases). Germline V gives CDR1 SGHTA, CDR2 FQGTGA. CDR3 length: 14 residues. With 5 bases removed from V and 6 bases from J, the gap between germline ends came to 13 bases. CDR3 region: CASSPRRVPGELFF. The CDR3 nucleotides read TGTGCCAGCAGCCCGCGGAGGGTCCCCGGGGAGCTGTTTTTT.

V gene TRBV10-1 combines with J gene TRBJ2-4; 9 nucleotides align to TRBD1. Germline trimming cut 5 bases from V and 3 bases from J; bases unmatched to any gene: 5. Germline CDR1 and CDR2: WNHNN and SYGVQD (reference sequence). The CDR3 sequence is 15 residues long. CDR3 residues: CASSPGQGGKNIQYF. The CDR3, as DNA: TGCGCCAGCAGTCCGGGACAGGGTGGCAAAAACATTCAGTACTTC.

The chain combines TRBV5-1 with TRBJ1-2; TRBD1 aligns across 7 bases. V lost 0 bases to trimming and J lost 0 bases; unmatched junction nucleotides: 8. In germline, CDR1 is SGHRS, CDR2 YFSETQ. This CDR3 is 17 amino acids long. Here the CDR3 DNA reads TGCGCCAGCAGCTTGGTCCCGGGACAGACTTCTAACTATGGCTACACCTTC. Translation: CASSLVPGQTSNYGYTF.

This clone showed up many times. The chain recombines TRBV13 with TRBJ2-7; 9 nucleotides align to TRBD1. The ends lost 5 bases at V and 2 bases at J; junction bases unmatched: 7. The CDR3 consists of 15 residues. The germline V gene encodes CDR1 PRHDT and CDR2 FYEKMQ (reference sequence). The CDR3 region has the DNA TGTGCCAGCAGCGACAGGGGGACAGTGGCCTACGAGCAGTACTTC. Protein: CASSDRGTVAYEQYF.

The rearrangement uses TRBV6-5 and TRBJ1-1, with 9 bases aligning to TRBD1. Germline V gene sequence: CDR1 MNHEY, CDR2 SVGAGI. The CDR3 loop spans 14 amino acids. J was trimmed by 2 bases and V by 6 bases; bases with no gene match: 4. CDR3 sequence reads: CASSRGQGNTEAFF. Written as DNA, the CDR3 is TGTGCCAGCAGCCGGGGACAGGGAAACACTGAAGCTTTCTTT.

The chain couples TRBV5-5 to TRBJ1-3; D unresolved. Germline V gene data show CDR1 as SGHKS and CDR2 as YYEKEE (reference sequence). The germline V and J ends were trimmed by 4 bases and 2 bases, with 10 bases remaining between them. This CDR3 spans 14 amino acids. The CDR3 here is CASSLGSAGNTIYF. The CDR3 bases are TGTGCCAGCAGCCTCGGTTCGGCTGGAAACACCATATATTTT. The entire variable domain, with the rest obtained from reference TRBV5-5 and TRBJ1-3, is as follows: DAGVTQSPTHLIKTRGQQVTLRCSPISGHKSVSWYQQVLGQGPQFIFQYYEKEERGRGNFPDRFSARQFPNYSSELNVNALLLGDSALYLCASSLGSAGNTIYFGEGSWLTVV.

The chain couples TRBV28 to TRBJ2-7; tentatively, D is TRBD1 (6 bases). The V and J ends lost 6 bases and 6 bases respectively, with 15 bases between them. CDR1 is MDHEN and CDR2 is SYDVKM in the germline V gene. This CDR3 region has 13 residues. This chain's CDR3 is CASRLNRASEQYF. The CDR3 coding sequence is TGTGCCAGCAGACTCAACAGGGCTAGCGAGCAGTACTTC.

The rearrangement links TRBV30 to TRBJ2-1; TRBD1 might be the D (5 bases). Germline V gives CDR1 GTSNPN, CDR2 SVGIG (reference sequence). The CDR3 has 16 residues. V lost 0 bases and J 12 bases, leaving 24 bases between the germline ends. The CDR3 sequence is CAWSVPGRVDFVGQFF. For the CDR3, the DNA is TGTGCCTGGAGTGTACCCGGCAGGGTGGATTTCGTCGGGCAGTTCTTC.

The J gene is TRBJ1-6, the V gene TRBV27, with 8 bases matching TRBD1. The V segment lost 2 bases and the J segment 6 bases; nucleotides outside the gene matches: 3. Germline V lookup: CDR1 MNHEY, CDR2 SMNVEV (reference sequence). The CDR3 runs 15 residues. The CDR3: CASSLDGQGNSPLHF. As DNA, the CDR3 is TGTGCCAGCAGTTTAGACGGACAGGGTAATTCACCCCTCCACTTT.